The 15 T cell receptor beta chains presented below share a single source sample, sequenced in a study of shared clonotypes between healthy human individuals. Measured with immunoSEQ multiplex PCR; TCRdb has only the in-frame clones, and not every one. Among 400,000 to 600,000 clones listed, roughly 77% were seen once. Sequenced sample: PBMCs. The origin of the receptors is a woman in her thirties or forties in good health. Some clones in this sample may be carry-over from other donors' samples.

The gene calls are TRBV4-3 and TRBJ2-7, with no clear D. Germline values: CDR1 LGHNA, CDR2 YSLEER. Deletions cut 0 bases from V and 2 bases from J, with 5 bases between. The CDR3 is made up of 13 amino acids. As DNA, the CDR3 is TGCGCCAGCAGCCAAGAGTATCCCTACGAGCAGTACTTC. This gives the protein CASSQEYPYEQYF.

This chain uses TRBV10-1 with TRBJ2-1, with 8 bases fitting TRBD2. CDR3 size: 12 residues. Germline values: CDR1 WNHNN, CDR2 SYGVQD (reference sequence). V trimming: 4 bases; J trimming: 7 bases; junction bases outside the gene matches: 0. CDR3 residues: CASSVAGNEQFF. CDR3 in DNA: TGCGCCAGCAGTGTAGCGGGGAATGAGCAGTTCTTC.

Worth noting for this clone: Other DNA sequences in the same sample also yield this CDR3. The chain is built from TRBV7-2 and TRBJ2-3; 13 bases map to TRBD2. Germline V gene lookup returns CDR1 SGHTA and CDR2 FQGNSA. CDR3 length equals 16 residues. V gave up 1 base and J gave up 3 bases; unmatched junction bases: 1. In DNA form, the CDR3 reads TGTGCCAGCAGCTTAGGACTAGCGGGAGGAACAGATACGCAGTATTTT. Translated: CASSLGLAGGTDTQYF.

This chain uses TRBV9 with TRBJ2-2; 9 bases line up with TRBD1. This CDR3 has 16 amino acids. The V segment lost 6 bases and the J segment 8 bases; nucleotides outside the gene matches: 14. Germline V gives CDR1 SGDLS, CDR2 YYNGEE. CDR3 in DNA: TGTGCCAGCACCCTTGGGACAGGGTCCACAAGTGGGGAGCTGTTTTTT. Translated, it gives CASTLGTGSTSGELFF. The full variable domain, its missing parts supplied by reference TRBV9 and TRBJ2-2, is DSGVTQTPKHLITATGQRVTLRCSPRSGDLSVYWYQQSLDQGLQFLIQYYNGEERAKGNILERFSAQQFPDLHSELNLSSLELGDSALYFCASTLGTGSTSGELFFGEGSRLTVL.

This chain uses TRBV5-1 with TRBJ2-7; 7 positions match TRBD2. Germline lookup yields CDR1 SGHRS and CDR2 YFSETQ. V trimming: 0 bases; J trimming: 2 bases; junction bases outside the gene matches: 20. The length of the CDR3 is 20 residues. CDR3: CASSLGSSVWVAGETYEQYF. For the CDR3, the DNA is TGCGCCAGCAGCTTGGGGTCGAGCGTTTGGGTTGCGGGAGAGACCTACGAGCAGTACTTC.

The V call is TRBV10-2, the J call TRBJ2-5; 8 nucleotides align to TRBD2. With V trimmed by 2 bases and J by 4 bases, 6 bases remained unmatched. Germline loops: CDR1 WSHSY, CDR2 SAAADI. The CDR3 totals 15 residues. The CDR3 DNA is TGCGCCAGCAGTGAGATAAGCGGGAGAGGAGAGACCCAGTACTTC. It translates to CASSEISGRGETQYF.

The CDR3: CASRTAGTPGGYNEQFF. CDR3 coding DNA: TGTGCCAGCAGGACCGCCGGGACACCCGGGGGGTACAATGAGCAGTTCTTC. The chain is built from TRBV9 and TRBJ2-1, with D perhaps TRBD2 (7 bases). V was shortened by 5 bases and J by 4 bases, with 22 bases between the two germline ends. This CDR3 spans 17 amino acids. CDR1 is SGDLS, CDR2 YYNGEE, per germline.

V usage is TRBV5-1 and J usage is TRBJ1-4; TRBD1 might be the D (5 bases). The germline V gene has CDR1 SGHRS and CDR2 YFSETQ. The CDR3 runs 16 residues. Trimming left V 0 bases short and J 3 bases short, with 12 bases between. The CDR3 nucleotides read TGCGCCAGCAGCTTGGCCCCGGACACCTCTAATGAAAAACTGTTTTTT. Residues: CASSLAPDTSNEKLFF.

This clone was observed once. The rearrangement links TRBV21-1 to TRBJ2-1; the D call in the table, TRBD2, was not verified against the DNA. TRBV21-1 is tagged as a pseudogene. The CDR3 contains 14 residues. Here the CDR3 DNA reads TGTGCCAGCAGCAGAGAGAGGCCGGCCAATGAGCAGTTCTTC. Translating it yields CASSRERPANEQFF.

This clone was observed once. The CDR3 DNA reads TGTGCCAGCACTATCCCCCCTAATGAAAAACTGTTTTTT. Its translation: CASTIPPNEKLFF. This chain connects TRBV28 to TRBJ1-4; D unclear. Trimming cost V 7 bases and J 3 bases, with 9 bases left between them. The germline V gene has CDR1 MDHEN and CDR2 SYDVKM. The CDR3 sequence is 13 residues long.

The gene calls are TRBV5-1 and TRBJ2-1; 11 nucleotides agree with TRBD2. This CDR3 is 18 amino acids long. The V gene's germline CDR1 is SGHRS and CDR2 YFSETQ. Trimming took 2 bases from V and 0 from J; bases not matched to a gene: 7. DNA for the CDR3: TGCGCCAGCAGCTTCTCGACTAGCGGGGATTTCTCCTACAATGAGCAGTTCTTC. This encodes CASSFSTSGDFSYNEQFF.

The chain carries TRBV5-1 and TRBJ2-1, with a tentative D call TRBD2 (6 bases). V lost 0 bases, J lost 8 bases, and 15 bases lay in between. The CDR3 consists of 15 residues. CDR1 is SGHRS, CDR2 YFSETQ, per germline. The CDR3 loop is CASSLVAGSGDEQFF. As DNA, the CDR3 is TGCGCCAGCAGCTTGGTTGCGGGATCCGGCGATGAGCAGTTCTTC.

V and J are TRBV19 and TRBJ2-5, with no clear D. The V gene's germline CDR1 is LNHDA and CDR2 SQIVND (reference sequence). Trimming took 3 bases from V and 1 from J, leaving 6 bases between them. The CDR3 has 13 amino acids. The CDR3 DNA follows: TGTGCCAGTAGTATTATTGTCCAAGAGACCCAGTACTTC. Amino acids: CASSIIVQETQYF.

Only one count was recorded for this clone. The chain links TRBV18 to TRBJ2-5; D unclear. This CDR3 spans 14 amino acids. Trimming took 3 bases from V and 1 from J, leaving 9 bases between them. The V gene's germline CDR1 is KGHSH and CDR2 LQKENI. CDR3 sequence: CASSPGWTQETQYF. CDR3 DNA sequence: TGTGCCAGCTCACCGGGGTGGACCCAAGAGACCCAGTACTTC.

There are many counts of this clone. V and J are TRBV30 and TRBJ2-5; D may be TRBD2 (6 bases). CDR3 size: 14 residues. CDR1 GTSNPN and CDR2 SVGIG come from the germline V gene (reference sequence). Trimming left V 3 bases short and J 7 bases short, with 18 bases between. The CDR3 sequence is CAWRDWRARGTQYF. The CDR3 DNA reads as TGTGCCTGGAGGGATTGGAGGGCTCGAGGGACCCAGTACTTC.